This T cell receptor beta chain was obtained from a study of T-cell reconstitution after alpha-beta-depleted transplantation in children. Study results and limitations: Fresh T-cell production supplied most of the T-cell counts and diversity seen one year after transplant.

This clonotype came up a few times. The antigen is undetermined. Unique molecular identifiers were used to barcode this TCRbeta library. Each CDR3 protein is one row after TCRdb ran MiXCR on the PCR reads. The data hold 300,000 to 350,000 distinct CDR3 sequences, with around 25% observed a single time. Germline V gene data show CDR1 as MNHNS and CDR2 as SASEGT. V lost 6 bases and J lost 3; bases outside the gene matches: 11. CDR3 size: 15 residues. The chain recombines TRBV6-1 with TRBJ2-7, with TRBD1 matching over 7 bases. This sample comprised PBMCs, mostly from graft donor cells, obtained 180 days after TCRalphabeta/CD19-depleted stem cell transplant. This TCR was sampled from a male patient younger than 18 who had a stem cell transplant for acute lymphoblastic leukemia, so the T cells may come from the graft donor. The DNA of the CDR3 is TGTGCCAGCAGCCCGGACAGGCGGATGGGCTACGAGCAGTACTTC. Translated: CASSPDRRMGYEQYF.